The 29 T cell receptor beta chains presented below share a single source sample, sequenced in a study of control samples from healthy donors and cancer patients. Profiling relied on immunoSEQ multiplex PCR, and the TCRdb table lists in-frame clones only, not all of them. The sample includes over 150,000 clones, around 89% of them seen just once. Sequenced material: blood. These receptors originate from a woman between 45 and 60 years old in good health.

V is TRBV3-1 (or the pseudogene TRBV3-2) and J is TRBJ2-3; D might be TRBD1 (5 bases). The CDR3 contains 16 residues. Trimming took off 0 bases at V and 0 bases at J, with 10 bases between the two ends. The germline CDR1 and CDR2 sequences are LGHDT and YNNKEL (reference sequence). The CDR3 region has the DNA TGTGCCAGCAGCCAAGATTGGGCAGGGAGCACAGATACGCAGTATTTT. Translated, it gives CASSQDWAGSTDTQYF.

The chain joins TRBV19 to TRBJ1-4; 9 bases are a match to TRBD1. V shed 6 bases, J shed 3 bases, and the junction held 2 bases outside the gene matches. Germline loops: CDR1 LNHDA, CDR2 SQIVND (reference sequence). CDR3 length equals 14 residues. CDR3 amino acids: CASSRDRANEKLFF. The CDR3 bases are TGTGCCAGTAGCCGGGACAGGGCTAATGAAAAACTGTTTTTT.

The chain joins TRBV27 to TRBJ2-7; perhaps D is TRBD1 or TRBD2 (5 bases each). The germline CDR1 and CDR2 sequences are MNHEY and SMNVEV (reference sequence). V lost 3 bases and J 2 bases, leaving 8 bases between the germline ends. This CDR3 spans 13 amino acids. The CDR3 loop reads CASSFQGAYEQYF. The CDR3 DNA follows: TGTGCCAGCAGTTTTCAGGGAGCCTACGAGCAGTACTTC.

This chain uses TRBV7-2 with TRBJ1-1, with D possibly TRBD1 on 5 matching bases. The V and J ends lost 1 base and 12 bases respectively, with 12 bases between them. Germline V gene data show CDR1 as SGHTA and CDR2 as FQGNSA. The CDR3 extends over 12 amino acids. The DNA for the CDR3 is TGTGCCAGCAGCTTAGAAGTGGGGGAACCTTTCTTT. Residues: CASSLEVGEPFF. Filled out from reference TRBV7-2 and TRBJ1-1, the complete variable domain reads GAGVSQSPSNKVTEKGKDVELRCDPISGHTALYWYRQSLGQGLEFLIYFQGNSAPDKSGLPSDRFSAERTGGSVSTLTIQRTQQEDSAVYLCASSLEVGEPFFGQGTRLTVV.

The chain uses TRBV6-2 or TRBV6-3 and TRBJ2-7; 7 bases agree with TRBD1. Per the germline V gene, CDR1 is MNHEY and CDR2 is SVGEGT. The CDR3 loop spans 15 amino acids. The trim removed 5 bases at V and 4 bases at J, leaving 11 bases unmatched. CDR3: CASSVLQGRVYEQYF. CDR3 coding DNA: TGTGCCAGCAGTGTACTACAGGGGCGGGTGTACGAGCAGTACTTC.

The chain carries TRBV7-9 and TRBJ1-2, with D unresolved. V lost 5 bases and J 4 bases, leaving 11 bases between the germline ends. This CDR3 has 13 residues. The germline gives CDR1 SEHNR, CDR2 FQNEAQ (reference sequence). The CDR3 bases are TGTGCCAGCAGCCTGAGAGGGCCCTATGGCTACACCTTC. This codes for CASSLRGPYGYTF.

The rearrangement links TRBV13 to TRBJ2-2, with 13 nucleotides matching TRBD2. V lost 5 bases and J lost 0; bases outside the gene matches: 6. From germline, CDR1 is PRHDT and CDR2 FYEKMQ (reference sequence). The CDR3 totals 18 residues. CDR3 in amino acids: CASSPLLAGGTNTGELFF. The CDR3 DNA sequence: TGTGCCAGCAGCCCCCTACTAGCGGGGGGGACGAACACCGGGGAGCTGTTTTTT. The entire variable domain, with the rest obtained from reference TRBV13 and TRBJ2-2, is as follows: AAGVIQSPRHLIKEKRETATLKCYPIPRHDTVYWYQQGPGQDPQFLISFYEKMQSDKGSIPDRFSAQQFSDYHSELNMSSLELGDSALYFCASSPLLAGGTNTGELFFGEGSRLTVL.

J is TRBJ1-5 and V is TRBV9; 9 positions agree with TRBD1. The CDR3 runs to 15 residues. V lost 0 bases to trimming and J lost 4 bases; unmatched junction nucleotides: 2. CDR1 SGDLS and CDR2 YYNGEE come from the germline V gene. The CDR3 region has the DNA TGTGCCAGCAGCGTAGAGGGACAGGGAAATCAGCCCCAGCATTTT. This encodes CASSVEGQGNQPQHF.

DNA of the CDR3: TGTGCCAGCAGTGAACATCTAGGTACCCGCCAAGAGACCCAGTACTTC. Encoded protein: CASSEHLGTRQETQYF. The chain combines TRBV6-1 with TRBJ2-5; no definite D call. The CDR3 is 16 amino acids. CDR1 and CDR2 from the germline V gene are MNHNS and SASEGT. V was cut by 2 bases and J by 1 base, with 14 bases left in between.

The CDR3 coding sequence is TGTGCCACCAGTGGTTATAAGAACACTGAAGCTTTCTTT. Its translation: CATSGYKNTEAFF. The chain recombines TRBV24-1 with TRBJ1-1; D ambiguous. The germline V and J ends were trimmed by 5 bases and 1 base, with 7 bases remaining between them. Per the germline V gene, CDR1 is KGHDR and CDR2 is SFDVKD. The CDR3 consists of 13 residues.

The CDR3 region is CASSSLASSGNTIYF. CDR3 DNA: TGTGCCAGCAGCTCTTTAGCGTCCTCTGGAAACACCATATATTTT. The chain employs TRBV5-4 and TRBJ1-3; D is unclear. V dropped 3 bases and J dropped 0 bases, with 10 bases sitting between them. Looked up from germline, CDR1 is SGHNT and CDR2 is YYREEE (reference sequence). This CDR3 spans 15 amino acids.

V is TRBV4-1 and J is TRBJ1-6; the D gene is possibly TRBD1 (5 bases). V shed 0 bases and J shed 14 bases, with 17 bases lying between them. Germline V gene data show CDR1 as MGHRA and CDR2 as YSYEKL. CDR3 length equals 15 residues. CDR3 protein: CASSQEGTGGGALHF. The CDR3 coding sequence is TGCGCCAGCAGCCAAGAAGGGACCGGGGGGGGAGCCCTCCACTTT.

V is TRBV24-1 and J is TRBJ1-2; perhaps TRBD1 as D (6 bases). V was trimmed by 4 bases and J by 6 bases, leaving 11 bases between them. Per germline, CDR1 KGHDR and CDR2 SFDVKD. The CDR3 is 13 amino acids. CDR3 DNA: TGTGCCACCAGTGACCAGGGGCGCGATGGCTACACCTTC. This gives the protein CATSDQGRDGYTF.

This clone showed up just once. In the same sample, other DNA sequences code for this CDR3. DNA for the CDR3: TGTGCCAGCAGCCAAGCAGATACGCAGTATTTT. Translating gives CASSQADTQYF. The chain carries TRBV3-1 (or the pseudogene TRBV3-2) and TRBJ2-3; D call uncertain. The CDR3 covers 11 residues. V dropped 1 base and J dropped 4 bases, with 0 bases sitting between them. Looked up from germline, CDR1 is LGHDT and CDR2 is YNNKEL (reference sequence).

The rearrangement uses TRBV5-6 and TRBJ2-1; D is possibly TRBD1 or TRBD2 (5 bases each). In germline, CDR1 is SGHDT, CDR2 YYEEEE. The CDR3 runs 11 residues. Between the trimmed V and J ends, which lost 7 bases and 10 bases, there was a span of 12 bases. The CDR3 DNA is TGTGCCAGCGGAGGATACAGGGAGCAGTTCTTC. The encoded protein is CASGGYREQFF.

V is TRBV28 and J is TRBJ1-1; D perhaps matches TRBD1 (5 bases). The CDR3 length is 15 residues. Trimming took off 2 bases at V and 3 bases at J, with 13 bases between the two ends. Germline loops: CDR1 MDHEN, CDR2 SYDVKM. CDR3 DNA: TGTGCCAGCAGTTTAGGTGGAGGGGCTCACACTGAAGCTTTCTTT. Translated, it gives CASSLGGGAHTEAFF.

As regards this clone: The sample carries other DNA sequences with the same CDR3. The V call is TRBV18, the J call TRBJ1-6; D remains ambiguous. CDR1 and CDR2 (germline): KGHSH, LQKENI. Between the trimmed V and J ends, which lost 3 bases and 5 bases, there was a span of 8 bases. The CDR3 spans 14 residues. CDR3: CASSPGRDNSPLHF. The CDR3 DNA reads TGTGCCAGCTCACCTGGCAGAGATAATTCACCCCTCCACTTT.

This clone was found a few times. The chain couples TRBV27 to TRBJ1-1, with a possible D match to TRBD1 (6 bases). V gave up 6 bases and J gave up 0 bases, with 8 bases separating them. Germline values: CDR1 MNHEY, CDR2 SMNVEV (reference sequence). There are 13 residues in the CDR3. Here the CDR3 reads CASRGHLNTEAFF. The CDR3 coding sequence is TGTGCCAGCAGGGGACACCTGAACACTGAAGCTTTCTTT.

This clone was seen a single time. CDR3 region: CASSLGTSNQPQHF. The CDR3 DNA sequence: TGTGCCAGCTCCCTTGGGACGAGCAATCAGCCCCAGCATTTT. The chain couples TRBV18 to TRBJ1-5; D perhaps matches TRBD1 (5 bases). This CDR3 has 14 amino acids. Trimming cost V 6 bases and J 1 base, with 10 bases left between them. CDR1 is KGHSH and CDR2 is LQKENI in the germline V gene. The full variable domain, its missing parts supplied by reference TRBV18 and TRBJ1-5, is NAGVMQNPRHLVRRRGQEARLRCSPMKGHSHVYWYRQLPEEGLKFMVYLQKENIIDESGMPKERFSAEFPKEGPSILRIQQVVRGDSAAYFCASSLGTSNQPQHFGDGTRLSIL.

This sequence joins TRBV5-1 and TRBJ1-1, with D tentatively TRBD1 (6 bases). Trimming took off 2 bases at V and 1 base at J, with 12 bases between the two ends. Germline CDR1 reads SGHRS; CDR2 reads YFSETQ. The CDR3 length is 15 residues. CDR3: CASSLAPGQNTEAFF. The CDR3, as DNA: TGCGCCAGCAGCTTAGCCCCGGGACAGAACACTGAAGCTTTCTTT. The full variable domain, its missing parts supplied by reference TRBV5-1 and TRBJ1-1, is KAGVTQTPRYLIKTRGQQVTLSCSPISGHRSVSWYQQTPGQGLQFLFEYFSETQRNKGNFPGRFSGRQFSNSRSEMNVSTLELGDSALYLCASSLAPGQNTEAFFGQGTRLTVV.

This chain connects TRBV12-5 to TRBJ1-2; D might be TRBD1 (6 bases). Germline V gene lookup returns CDR1 LGHNT and CDR2 FRNRAP. The CDR3 extends over 14 amino acids. With 0 bases removed from V and 7 bases from J, the gap between germline ends came to 12 bases. Here the CDR3 DNA reads TGTGCTAGTGGTTTGGTACCGGGACACTTTGGCTACACCTTC. Translated, it gives CASGLVPGHFGYTF.

CDR3 nucleotide sequence: TGCGCCAGCAGCTTGCGTCAGGCCGCCTACGAGCAGTACTTC. Translation gives CASSLRQAAYEQYF. The gene calls are TRBV5-1 and TRBJ2-7; D remains ambiguous. The germline CDR1 and CDR2 sequences are SGHRS and YFSETQ. The CDR3 length is 14 residues. V dropped 1 base and J dropped 2 bases, with 10 bases sitting between them.

V gene TRBV24-1 combines with J gene TRBJ2-5, with a weak D call TRBD2 (6 bases). Germline lookup yields CDR1 KGHDR and CDR2 SFDVKD. This CDR3 contains 12 residues. V was cut by 10 bases and J by 5 bases, with 13 bases left in between. CDR3 protein: CATRGAGETQYF. The CDR3 nucleotides read TGTGCCACGAGAGGGGCGGGGGAGACCCAGTACTTC.

The chain couples TRBV28 to TRBJ2-1; 9 bases match TRBD2. Germline CDR1 MDHEN, CDR2 SYDVKM. The CDR3 has 16 residues. V was clipped by 5 bases and J by 4 bases; unmatched bases: 9. The CDR3 DNA is TGTGCCAGCAGTCCCCTGGGAAGCGGGAGGTACAATGAGCAGTTCTTC. Residues: CASSPLGSGRYNEQFF. Full variable domain (rest looked up from reference TRBV28 and TRBJ2-1): DVKVTQSSRYLVKRTGEKVFLECVQDMDHENMFWYRQDPGLGLRLIYFSYDVKMKEKGDIPEGYSVSREKKERFSLILESASTNQTSMYLCASSPLGSGRYNEQFFGPGTRLTVL.

The chain has TRBV5-4 and TRBJ2-7, with D perhaps TRBD2 (5 bases). The V gene lost 3 bases and the J gene lost 4 bases, with 8 bases spanning the gap. Germline CDR1 and CDR2: SGHNT and YYREEE (reference sequence). The CDR3 has 12 amino acids. The CDR3 reads CASSSDSYEQYF. The CDR3 DNA reads TGTGCCAGCAGCTCGGACTCGTACGAGCAGTACTTC.

The rearrangement uses TRBV5-4 and TRBJ1-5; D might be TRBD1 (6 bases). V lost 1 base and J 7 bases, leaving 12 bases between the germline ends. The CDR3 sequence is 14 residues long. Germline CDR1 and CDR2: SGHNT and YYREEE (reference sequence). The CDR3 loop reads CASSLMGGRQPQHF. The DNA for the CDR3 is TGTGCCAGCAGCTTGATGGGGGGCCGGCAGCCCCAGCATTTT.

V and J are TRBV7-9 and TRBJ2-3; D unclear. The V gene's germline CDR1 is SEHNR and CDR2 FQNEAQ (reference sequence). The CDR3 sequence is 14 residues long. The V and J ends lost 9 bases and 2 bases respectively, with 15 bases between them. Here the CDR3 DNA reads TGTGCCAGGGGCGTGGGAACCCCCACAGATACGCAGTATTTT. It yields the protein CARGVGTPTDTQYF.

This chain joins TRBV30 and TRBJ1-3; a weak D match, TRBD1 (5 bases). The CDR3 extends over 16 amino acids. V was pared by 2 bases and J by 0 bases, with 14 bases between. CDR1 GTSNPN and CDR2 SVGIG come from the germline V gene (reference sequence). The DNA for the CDR3 is TGTGCCTGGAGTTCCCTCTGGAGGGGCTCTGGAAACACCATATATTTT. Its translation is CAWSSLWRGSGNTIYF.

This clone was seen only a few times. This chain connects TRBV19 to TRBJ2-6; 11 nucleotides line up with TRBD2. With V trimmed by 0 bases and J by 4 bases, 8 bases remained unmatched. The germline V gene encodes CDR1 LNHDA and CDR2 SQIVND (reference sequence). The CDR3 sequence is 19 residues long. The CDR3 coding sequence is TGTGCCAGTAGTATAGAGGGGCTAGCGGGAGGAGCCGGGGCCAACGTCCTGACTTTC. It yields the protein CASSIEGLAGGAGANVLTF.